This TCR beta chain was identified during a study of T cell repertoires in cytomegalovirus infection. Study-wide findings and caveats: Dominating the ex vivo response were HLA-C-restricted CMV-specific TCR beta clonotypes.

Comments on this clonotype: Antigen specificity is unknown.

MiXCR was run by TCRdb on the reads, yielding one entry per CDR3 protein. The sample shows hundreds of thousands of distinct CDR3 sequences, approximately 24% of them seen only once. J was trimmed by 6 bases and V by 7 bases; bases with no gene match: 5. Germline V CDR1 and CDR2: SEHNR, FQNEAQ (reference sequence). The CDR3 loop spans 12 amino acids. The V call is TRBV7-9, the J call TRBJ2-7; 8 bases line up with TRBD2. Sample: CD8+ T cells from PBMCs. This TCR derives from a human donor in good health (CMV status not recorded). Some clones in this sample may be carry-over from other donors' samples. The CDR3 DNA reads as TGTGCCAGCACGGGGGGGGGGACCGAGCAGTACTTC. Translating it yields CASTGGGTEQYF. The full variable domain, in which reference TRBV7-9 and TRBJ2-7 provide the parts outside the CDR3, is DTGVSQNPRHKITKRGQNVTFRCDPISEHNRLYWYRQTLGQGPEFLTYFQNEAQLEKSRLLSDRFSAERPKGSFSTLEIQRTEQGDSAMYLCASTGGGTEQYFGPGTRLTVT.